This TCR beta chain was obtained from a study of human T cells and chemical hapten exposure. The wider study: The cohort included alopecia areata under or over 50% scalp, totalis and universalis.

V lost 5 bases to trimming and J lost 6 bases; unmatched junction nucleotides: 12. The CDR3 totals 16 residues. Germline V CDR1 and CDR2: SGHVS, FQNEAQ. Unique molecular identifiers were linked by the library to individual cDNA molecules. A single record per CDR3 protein comes from TCRdb applying MiXCR to the RACE reads. The top ten hold 8.4% of the sample, which has around 300,000 distinct CDR3 sequences, around 7% seen once. Noted time point: patch test 1, 2 weeks after DPC sensitization. Treatment of the sample: therapeutic diphenylcyclopropenone sensitization with weekly scalp DPC. The sequencing used whole blood, collected in connection with sensitization to the hapten diphenylcyclopropenone (DPC). This clonotype originated in a woman aged 18-29 years with alopecia areata. Some clones in this sample may be carry-over from other donors' samples. The chain has TRBV7-8 and TRBJ1-5; TRBD1 aligns across 8 bases. The CDR3 reads CASSARGQGPGQPQHF. The CDR3 nucleotides read TGTGCCAGCAGCGCCCGTGGACAGGGCCCAGGTCAGCCCCAGCATTTT.